The present T cell receptor (beta chain) was sequenced within a study of naive and memory T cell subsets. General observations from the study: Potentially, T cell activation and differentiation skew this RNA-based measurement.

Germline CDR1 and CDR2: SQVTM and ANQGSEA. The CDR3 runs 15 residues. Trimming cost V 6 bases and J 4 bases; bases outside gene matches: 13. Treatment of the sample: skin biopsy from PPD injection site in Mantoux-positive individual. An oligonucleotide containing a UMI was ligated to the 3' end of TCR cDNA. Four PCR rounds used nested alpha and beta constant region primers plus the SP2 primer. For blood and skin samples, reverse transcription used TCR alpha and beta constant primers. TCRdb re-called the UMI-ligation and nested PCR reads with MiXCR, one entry per CDR3 protein. The repertoire holds tens of thousands of distinct CDR3 sequences, with 8% to 13% as singletons. This clonotype was counted many times. Its cognate antigen is unknown.

This specimen consisted of skin, obtained from a tuberculin skin test site. This rearrangement joins TRBV29-1 to TRBJ1-2; 8 nucleotides line up with TRBD1. The clonotype was recovered from an adult in good health. CDR3 bases: TGCAGCGTGACGTCACCGGGACAGGAGGGCTATGGCTACACCTTC. Its translation is CSVTSPGQEGYGYTF.